This T cell receptor (beta chain) was documented in a study of blood T cell repertoires in COVID-19. Study-level background: Italy, Spain and the United States were the sources of the convalescent and acute COVID-19 samples. Sample material is recorded as cDNA or gDNA derived from T cells, B-cell-depleted T cells, or PBMCs.

This clone was seen more than once but under ten times. The CDR3 has 15 amino acids. Trimming at V came to 8 bases and at J to 4 bases, leaving 12 bases not matched to a gene. Per germline, CDR1 MDHEN and CDR2 SYDVKM. In the original workflow: Amplification of reference gene primers provided the estimated nucleated cell counts. TCRdb's copy holds only in-frame clones and misses some; the assay was immunoSEQ multiplex PCR. From that table come the V and J calls and clone size; the DNA was used to work out D and trimming. The repertoire holds 30,000 to 35,000 clones, with 85% as singletons. This clonotype was obtained from a human donor with acute or convalescent COVID-19. The donor label of this sample is uncertain. The sequencing sample was made of peripheral blood. V is TRBV28 and J is TRBJ1-2; 8 nucleotides match TRBD1. The chain's CDR3 is CASGKQGARGYGYTF. In DNA, the CDR3 is TGTGCCAGCGGAAAGCAGGGGGCGCGGGGCTATGGCTACACCTTC.